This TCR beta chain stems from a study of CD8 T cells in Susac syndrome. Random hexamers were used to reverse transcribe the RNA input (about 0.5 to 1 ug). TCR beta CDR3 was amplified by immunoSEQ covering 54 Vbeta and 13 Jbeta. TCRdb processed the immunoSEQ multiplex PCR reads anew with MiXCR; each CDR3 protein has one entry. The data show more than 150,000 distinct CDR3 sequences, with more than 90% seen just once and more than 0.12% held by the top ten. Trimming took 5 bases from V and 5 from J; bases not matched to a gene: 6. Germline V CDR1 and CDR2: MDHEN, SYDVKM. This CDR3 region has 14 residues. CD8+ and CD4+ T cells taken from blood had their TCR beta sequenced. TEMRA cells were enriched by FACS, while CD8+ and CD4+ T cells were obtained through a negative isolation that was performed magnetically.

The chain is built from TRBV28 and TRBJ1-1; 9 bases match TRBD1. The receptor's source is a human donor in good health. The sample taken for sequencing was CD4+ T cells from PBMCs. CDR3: CASSTTGGSTEAFF. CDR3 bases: TGTGCCAGCAGTACGACAGGGGGTAGTACTGAAGCTTTCTTT.